This paragraph covers one T cell receptor beta chain sequence. Its antigen is not identified. These data belong to a study of T cells in Graves' hyperthyroidism and ophthalmopathy. Study-level results: Most thyroid clonotypes with frequency above 0.001 were detected in blood. Ophthalmopathy was model-predicted a median 6.5 months pre-onset.

Those patients with uncontrolled infection, other autoimmune disease, pregnancy or lactation were excluded. Researchers amplified the TCR beta CDR3 regions from RNA transcripts. RT-PCR in the first round (using the HTBI primer set) targeted the TCR CDR3. TCRdb reprocessed the multiplex PCR reads via MiXCR and lists one record per CDR3 protein. This table has 610,000 or so distinct CDR3 sequences, 35% to 55% appearing once. Trimming shortened V by 3 bases and J by 4 bases, and 9 bases separated the two germline ends. Germline V gene sequence: CDR1 MNHEY, CDR2 SMNVEV (reference sequence). The CDR3 is made up of 13 amino acids.

The clonotype was recovered from a woman under 30 with Graves' hyperthyroidism. The chain employs TRBV27 and TRBJ1-2, with D possibly matching TRBD1 (5 bases). Input material: peripheral blood or thyroid tissue (not recorded which). CDR3 in amino acids: CASSFAQGYGYTF. CDR3 sequence (DNA): TGTGCCAGCAGTTTTGCGCAGGGCTATGGCTACACCTTC.